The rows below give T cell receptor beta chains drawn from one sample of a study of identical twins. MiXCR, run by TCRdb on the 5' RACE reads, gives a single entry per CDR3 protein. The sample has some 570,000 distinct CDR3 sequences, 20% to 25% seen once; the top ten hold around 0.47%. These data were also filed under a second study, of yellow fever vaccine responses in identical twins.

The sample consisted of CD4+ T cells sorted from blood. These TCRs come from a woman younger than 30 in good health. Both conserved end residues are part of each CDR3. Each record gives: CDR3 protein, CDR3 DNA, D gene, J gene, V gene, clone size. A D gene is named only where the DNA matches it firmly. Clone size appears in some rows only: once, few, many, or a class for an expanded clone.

CDR3: CASRAYGTGPTDTQYF; DNA: TGTGCCAGCAGAGCTTACGGGACAGGACCCACAGATACGCAGTATTTT; D: TRBD1; J: TRBJ2-3; V: TRBV11-3; size: NA
CDR3: CASSQVYVSTDTQYF; DNA: TGCGCCAGCAGCCAAGTCTATGTGTCCACAGATACGCAGTATTTT; D: NA; J: TRBJ2-3; V: TRBV4-1; size: NA
CDR3: CASSFSLILPGQSYEQYF; DNA: TGTGCCAGCAGTTTTTCCCTTATCTTACCGGGACAGTCCTACGAGCAGTACTTC; D: TRBD1; J: TRBJ2-7; V: TRBV28; size: few
CDR3: CATSREGFGSSYEQYF; DNA: TGTGCCACCAGCAGAGAGGGGTTCGGGAGCTCCTACGAGCAGTACTTC; D: NA; J: TRBJ2-7; V: TRBV15; size: NA
CDR3: CASSLPPGTGYNEQFF; DNA: TGTGCCAGCAGCTTACCCCCGGGGACAGGATACAATGAGCAGTTCTTC; D: TRBD1; J: TRBJ2-1; V: TRBV11-3; size: few
CDR3: CSARALAGGLDEQFF; DNA: TGCAGTGCTAGAGCTCTAGCGGGAGGTCTCGATGAGCAGTTCTTC; D: TRBD2; J: TRBJ2-1; V: TRBV20-1; size: few
CDR3: CATSASDRAGELFF; DNA: TGTGCCACCAGTGCCTCTGACCGTGCCGGGGAGCTGTTTTTT; D: NA; J: TRBJ2-2; V: TRBV24-1; size: NA
CDR3: CATGIGTDTQYF; DNA: TGTGCCACAGGGATTGGCACAGATACGCAGTATTTT; D: NA; J: TRBJ2-3; V: TRBV24-1; size: NA
CDR3: CASKWGAASTDTQYF; DNA: TGTGCCAGCAAGTGGGGGGCCGCTAGCACAGATACGCAGTATTTT; D: NA; J: TRBJ2-3; V: TRBV6-1; size: NA
CDR3: CASSLRIYNEQFF; DNA: TGTGCCAGCAGTTTGAGGATCTACAATGAGCAGTTCTTC; D: NA; J: TRBJ2-1; V: TRBV12-3/TRBV12-4; size: NA
CDR3: CASSSYKSSYNEQFF; DNA: TGTGCCAGCAGCTCTTATAAGTCTTCCTACAATGAGCAGTTCTTC; D: NA; J: TRBJ2-1; V: TRBV11-2; size: NA
CDR3: CASRYPGQGARGYTF; DNA: TGTGCCAGCAGATATCCGGGACAGGGGGCGCGGGGCTACACCTTC; D: TRBD1; J: TRBJ1-2; V: TRBV28; size: few
CDR3: CASRTSGGMNNEQFF; DNA: TGTGCCAGCAGGACTAGCGGGGGGATGAACAATGAGCAGTTCTTC; D: TRBD2; J: TRBJ2-1; V: TRBV2; size: few
CDR3: CASSLGNGAQHF; DNA: TGTGCCAGCAGCTTAGGTAACGGAGCCCAGCATTTT; D: NA; J: TRBJ1-5; V: TRBV7-2; size: few
CDR3: CSARLAGAQETQYF; DNA: TGCAGTGCTAGACTAGCGGGGGCCCAAGAGACCCAGTACTTC; D: TRBD2; J: TRBJ2-5; V: TRBV20-1; size: few
CDR3: CASSGRGGTYNEQFF; DNA: TGTGCCAGCAGTGGCAGGGGGGGAACCTACAATGAGCAGTTCTTC; D: NA; J: TRBJ2-1; V: TRBV6-1; size: NA
CDR3: CSAMEARREKLFF; DNA: TGCAGTGCTATGGAGGCGAGGAGGGAAAAACTGTTTTTT; D: NA; J: TRBJ1-4; V: TRBV20-1; size: many
CDR3: CASSSGTGGTGRAFF; DNA: TGTGCCAGCAGCTCCGGGACAGGGGGTACCGGGAGAGCTTTCTTT; D: TRBD1; J: TRBJ1-1; V: TRBV11-2; size: few
CDR3: CATSDASSYEQYF; DNA: TGTGCCACCAGTGATGCAAGCTCCTACGAGCAGTACTTC; D: NA; J: TRBJ2-7; V: TRBV24-1; size: many
CDR3: CASSRTSGDTDTQYF; DNA: TGTGCCAGCAGCCGGACTAGCGGGGACACAGATACGCAGTATTTT; D: TRBD2; J: TRBJ2-3; V: TRBV5-8; size: few
CDR3: CASSPRGPPDTQYF; DNA: TGTGCCAGCAGTCCCCGGGGCCCCCCGGATACGCAGTATTTT; D: NA; J: TRBJ2-3; V: TRBV25-1; size: few
CDR3: CASSYLYQETQYF; DNA: TGTGCCAGCTCATACCTGTACCAAGAGACCCAGTACTTC; D: NA; J: TRBJ2-5; V: TRBV18; size: NA
CDR3: CASSVRTGYNEQFF; DNA: TGTGCCAGCAGCGTACGTACAGGGTACAATGAGCAGTTCTTC; D: NA; J: TRBJ2-1; V: TRBV9; size: few
CDR3: CASGYTGGGTGELFF; DNA: TGTGCCAGCGGGTACACAGGGGGCGGTACCGGGGAGCTGTTTTTT; D: TRBD1; J: TRBJ2-2; V: TRBV28; size: few
CDR3: CASSPDRVSNQPQHF; DNA: TGTGCCAGCTCACCGGACAGGGTGAGCAATCAGCCCCAGCATTTT; D: TRBD1; J: TRBJ1-5; V: TRBV18; size: few
CDR3: CASSQISGTRNTGELFF; DNA: TGCGCCAGCAGCCAAATATCCGGGACAAGAAACACCGGGGAGCTGTTTTTT; D: NA; J: TRBJ2-2; V: TRBV4-1; size: few
CDR3: CATSDASGKGAFF; DNA: TGTGCCACCAGTGATGCGTCGGGGAAAGGAGCTTTCTTT; D: NA; J: TRBJ1-1; V: TRBV24-1; size: many
CDR3: CASSPDRFTEAFF; DNA: TGTGCCAGCAGCCCGGACAGATTCACTGAAGCTTTCTTT; D: NA; J: TRBJ1-1; V: TRBV6-1; size: NA
CDR3: CASRPPGEYGYTF; DNA: TGTGCCAGCAGACCACCAGGAGAGTATGGCTACACCTTC; D: NA; J: TRBJ1-2; V: TRBV6-1; size: NA
CDR3: CSLWEGTRGTQYF; DNA: TGCAGTCTCTGGGAGGGGACGAGGGGTACGCAGTATTTT; D: TRBD2; J: TRBJ2-3; V: TRBV20-1; size: NA
CDR3: CSAKHGVAKNIQYF; DNA: TGCAGTGCTAAACACGGAGTGGCCAAAAACATTCAGTACTTC; D: NA; J: TRBJ2-4; V: TRBV20-1; size: few
CDR3: CASSLNSYGYTF; DNA: TGTGCCAGCAGTTTAAACAGCTATGGCTACACCTTC; D: NA; J: TRBJ1-2; V: TRBV12-3/TRBV12-4; size: many
CDR3: CASSLAVAGTPYF; DNA: TGCGCCAGCAGCTTGGCCGTAGCGGGAACCCCATATTTT; D: TRBD2; J: TRBJ2-3; V: TRBV5-1; size: NA
CDR3: CASSQDPVTSGDNEQFF; DNA: TGCGCCAGCAGCCAAGATCCGGTCACGTCCGGGGACAATGAGCAGTTCTTC; D: NA; J: TRBJ2-1; V: TRBV4-1; size: NA
CDR3: CASSLAPSSENEQFF; DNA: TGTGCCAGCAGCTTAGCCCCGTCGTCCGAGAATGAGCAGTTCTTC; D: NA; J: TRBJ2-1; V: TRBV11-2; size: NA
CDR3: CASTHGGQGETQYF; DNA: TGTGCCAGCACCCATGGGGGGCAAGGGGAGACCCAGTACTTC; D: NA; J: TRBJ2-5; V: TRBV12-3/TRBV12-4; size: few
CDR3: CASSPFLIGSLNTEAFF; DNA: TGTGCCAGCAGCCCCTTTTTGATAGGAAGCTTGAACACTGAAGCTTTCTTT; D: NA; J: TRBJ1-1; V: TRBV3-1; size: NA
CDR3: CAINMGLETDTQYF; DNA: TGTGCCATCAATATGGGACTAGAGACAGATACGCAGTATTTT; D: TRBD2; J: TRBJ2-3; V: TRBV10-3; size: few
CDR3: CASSFRGGPDTQYF; DNA: TGTGCCAGCAGCTTCCGGGGGGGTCCAGATACGCAGTATTTT; D: TRBD2; J: TRBJ2-3; V: TRBV5-6; size: NA
CDR3: CASSPDGSTDTQYF; DNA: TGTGCCAGCTCACCAGACGGGAGCACAGATACGCAGTATTTT; D: NA; J: TRBJ2-3; V: TRBV18; size: few
CDR3: CASSWDRPKDQPQHF; DNA: TGTGCCAGCAGCTGGGACAGGCCAAAGGATCAGCCCCAGCATTTT; D: TRBD1; J: TRBJ1-5; V: TRBV13; size: NA
CDR3: CASSTEAGSEQFF; DNA: TGTGCCAGCAGCACAGAAGCGGGATCTGAGCAGTTCTTC; D: TRBD2; J: TRBJ2-1; V: TRBV5-5; size: NA
CDR3: CASSQGRNNSPLHF; DNA: TGTGCCAGCAGCCAAGGCAGAAATAATTCACCCCTCCACTTT; D: NA; J: TRBJ1-6; V: TRBV3-1; size: few
CDR3: CASSRGGQSQETQYF; DNA: TGTGCCAGCAGCCGAGGTGGACAGTCCCAAGAGACCCAGTACTTC; D: NA; J: TRBJ2-5; V: TRBV11-2; size: NA
CDR3: CASSLAPGSNTGELFF; DNA: TGCGCCAGCAGCTTGGCTCCGGGCTCGAACACCGGGGAGCTGTTTTTT; D: NA; J: TRBJ2-2; V: TRBV5-1; size: NA
CDR3: CASRGWGYGYTF; DNA: TGCGCCAGCCGCGGATGGGGCTATGGCTACACCTTC; D: NA; J: TRBJ1-2; V: TRBV5-1; size: few
CDR3: CASSVLAGSTDTQYF; DNA: TGTGCCAGCAGCGTCCTAGCGGGAAGCACAGATACGCAGTATTTT; D: TRBD2; J: TRBJ2-3; V: TRBV7-3; size: NA
CDR3: CASGLGTSDEQFF; DNA: TGTGCTAGTGGTTTGGGGACTAGCGATGAGCAGTTCTTC; D: TRBD2; J: TRBJ2-1; V: TRBV12-5; size: few
CDR3: CASSLDRLDGYTF; DNA: TGTGCCAGCAGTTTGGACAGGCTGGATGGCTACACCTTC; D: TRBD1; J: TRBJ1-2; V: TRBV12-3/TRBV12-4; size: NA
CDR3: CATSDRGASSYNEQFF; DNA: TGTGCCACCAGTGATCGTGGAGCCAGCTCCTACAATGAGCAGTTCTTC; D: NA; J: TRBJ2-1; V: TRBV24-1; size: few
CDR3: CASRTGGGFPGANVLTF; DNA: TGTGCCAGCAGAACAGGGGGCGGGTTCCCTGGGGCCAACGTCCTGACTTTC; D: TRBD1; J: TRBJ2-6; V: TRBV28; size: NA
CDR3: CASSSTGGVYGYTF; DNA: TGTGCCAGCAGTTCGACAGGCGGTGTGTACGGCTACACCTTC; D: NA; J: TRBJ1-2; V: TRBV12-3/TRBV12-4; size: few
CDR3: CASSQDKRHGLAGIETQYF; DNA: TGTGCCAGCAGCCAAGACAAGAGGCATGGACTAGCGGGGATAGAGACCCAGTACTTC; D: TRBD2; J: TRBJ2-5; V: TRBV4-2; size: NA
CDR3: CASSFPGSRGYTF; DNA: TGCGCCAGCAGCTTTCCCGGGAGTCGTGGCTACACCTTC; D: NA; J: TRBJ1-2; V: TRBV5-1; size: few